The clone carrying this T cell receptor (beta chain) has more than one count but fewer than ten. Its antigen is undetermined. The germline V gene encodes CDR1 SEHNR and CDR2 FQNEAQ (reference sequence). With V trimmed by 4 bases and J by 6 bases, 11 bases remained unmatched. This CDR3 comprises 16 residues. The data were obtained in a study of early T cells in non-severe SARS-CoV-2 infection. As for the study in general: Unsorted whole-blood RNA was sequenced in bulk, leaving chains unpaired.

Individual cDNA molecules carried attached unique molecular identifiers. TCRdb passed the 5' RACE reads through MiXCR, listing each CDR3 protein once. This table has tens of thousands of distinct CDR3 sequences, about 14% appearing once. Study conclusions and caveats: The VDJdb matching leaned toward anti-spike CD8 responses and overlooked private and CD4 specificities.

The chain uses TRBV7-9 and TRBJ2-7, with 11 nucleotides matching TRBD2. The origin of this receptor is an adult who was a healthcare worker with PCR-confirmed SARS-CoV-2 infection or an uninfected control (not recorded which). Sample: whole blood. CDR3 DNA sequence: TGTGCCAGCAGCTCCACGACGACTAGCGGGGCGGGCGAGCAGTACTTC. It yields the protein CASSSTTTSGAGEQYF.